Below are 5 T cell receptor beta chains sequenced from a single sample in a study of blood T cell repertoires in COVID-19. The assay was immunoSEQ multiplex PCR, and TCRdb's table has in-frame clones only and misses some. The table has 50,000 to 65,000 clones, about 74% seen once. Source material: peripheral blood. The receptor set was obtained from a woman aged 80 or older with acute or convalescent COVID-19.

This chain uses TRBV20-1 with TRBJ2-3, with D uncertain. The V end was cut by 5 bases, the J end by 3 bases, with 6 bases between. Germline V gives CDR1 DFQATT, CDR2 SNEGSKA (reference sequence). This CDR3 is 11 amino acids long. This CDR3 is CSAVITDTQYF. In DNA, the CDR3 is TGCAGTGCTGTAATTACAGATACGCAGTATTTT.

This clone has just a few counts. This chain uses TRBV28 with TRBJ2-3; TRBD2 aligns across 10 bases. V shed 5 bases and J 4 bases; nucleotides not matched to a gene: 12. From germline, CDR1 is MDHEN and CDR2 SYDVKM. The CDR3 contains 17 residues. CDR3 in amino acids: CASSLRKGAGGPDTQYF. The CDR3 coding sequence is TGTGCCAGCAGTCTCCGGAAGGGAGCGGGAGGGCCAGATACGCAGTATTTT.

Remarks on this clone: One end of the junction does not line up with germline, which may come from a read error. This rearrangement joins TRBV6-1 to TRBJ2-5, with TRBD2 as a possible D gene (5 bases). Germline CDR1 is MNHNS and CDR2 is SASEGT. The CDR3 extends over 19 amino acids. DNA of the CDR3: TGTGCCAGTAGTGAAGAAATCACGACTAACCAAGCGTACCAAGAGACCCAGTACTTC. Protein: CASSEEITTNQAYQETQYF.

This chain links TRBV6-5 with TRBJ2-5; TRBD2 matches at 7 bases. Germline V lookup: CDR1 MNHEY, CDR2 SVGAGI. V shed 4 bases and J 5 bases; nucleotides not matched to a gene: 10. The CDR3 runs to 15 residues. The CDR3 DNA is TGTGCCAGCAGTTGGGTGGCGGGAGTAGGTGAGACCCAGTACTTC. It yields the protein CASSWVAGVGETQYF.

The CDR3 sequence: CASRLAGQETQYF. The CDR3 DNA follows: TGTGCCAGCAGACTAGCGGGGCAAGAGACCCAGTACTTC. This sequence joins TRBV27 and TRBJ2-5; the match to TRBD2 covers 10 bases. CDR1 and CDR2 (germline): MNHEY, SMNVEV (reference sequence). The CDR3 loop spans 13 amino acids. The V segment lost 6 bases and the J segment 2 bases; nucleotides outside the gene matches: 0.